This TCR beta chain derives from a study of cytomegalovirus exposure and HLA in healthy donors (dated by TCRdb to about 2017). Background on the whole study: An earlier analysis of roughly 630 of the donors reported roughly 270 Gb of sequence data and 117 million unique TCR beta sequences from roughly 180 million T cells. An early release covering roughly 600 HLA-typed donors comprised approximately 290 gigabases of sequencing data and some 79 million unique TCR sequences. The genetic ancestry cluster associated with self-reported Caucasian donors included about 84% of the 350 to 500 genotyped donors. The study was designed to test whether signatures of past pathogen exposure could be identified by cataloging public T cell receptors. Using immunosequencing, the study profiled T cell repertoires from around 670 subjects and related those repertoires to cytomegalovirus serostatus. Besides the first cohort of approximately 670 subjects, a separate validation cohort made up of roughly 120 different subjects was used. To predict cytomegalovirus infection status, the study combined high-throughput TCR immunosequencing, statistical association of individual TCRs with disease status, and machine learning. A later analysis re-examined previously published TCR beta repertoires from several hundred donors and added high-resolution HLA genotyping to investigate patterns of TCR occurrence. Rather than drawing on any new phenotypic data, the later analysis identified candidate immune exposures from TCR beta sequences and the way those sequences occurred across donors. To decide whether each TCR beta V gene segment behaved as functional or pseudogenic, an earlier analysis of fewer than 750 of the donors relied on high-throughput TCR beta sequencing. Donor age, sex, ethnicity and CMV serostatus were compiled alongside the repertoire data. In a later genetic analysis, genome-wide SNP genotypes for about 65% of the 666 donors were used, and that subset was treated as a discovery cohort. Every repertoire in the discovery cohort had been generated on one and the same sequencing platform. HLA typing covered class I and class II loci at four-digit resolution. Typing coverage varied by locus: roughly 629-640 donors for A, B, C, DRB1 and DQB1; around 560 for DQA1; some 610 for DPA1; fewer than 480 for DPB1. Several DR-DQ haplotypes were handled as single units for association and clustering because linkage in the cohort was strong. Among a few hundred genotyped donors of the cohort, an average of about 240,000 unique TCR beta nucleotide sequences were sequenced per donor, around 18% of them non-productive.

The library was generated by the immunoSEQ multiplex PCR assay. The multiplex PCR relied on a mix of 60 forward primers for TCR Vbeta segments and 13 reverse primers for TCR Jbeta segments. The CDR3 region of rearranged TCR beta genes was amplified from genomic DNA with a multiplex PCR assay. The Illumina HiSeq System was used to sequence the amplified TCR beta libraries as 87-base-pair reads. The original methods were these. In a later analysis, 80 million or so unique TCR beta chains were counted across the 650 to 700 repertoires, and around 11 million of these chains were shared by at least two donors. To remove PCR and sequencing errors, raw reads were error-corrected and collapsed into unique sequences using a nearest-neighbor algorithm that merged closely related sequences. Alignment of CDR3 sequences to IMGT reference sequences was used to assign V, D and J gene segments. For a sequence to be retained, a match of at least six nucleotides to both a V gene segment and a J gene segment was required. A rearrangement counted as productive if the CDR3 had no stop codons and remained in frame with V and J, and every other rearrangement counted as non-productive. Following IMGT convention, CDR3 was defined as the stretch from the second conserved V-encoded cysteine to the conserved J-encoded phenylalanine. Sequences without an unambiguous match to a single V gene segment were excluded from the earlier analysis of 500 to 700 of the donors. In an earlier analysis of several hundred of the donors, V segments were called functional above 56.7% productive rearrangements and were called segregating when the between-donor standard deviation exceeded 5%. A statistical classification framework was built to diagnose cytomegalovirus status from the catalog of TCR beta chain sequences. A later analysis assigned V and J genes by comparing TCR nucleotide sequences with IMGT/GENE-DB human TR gene sequences. The TCRdist pipeline was used in a later analysis to assign CDR3 sequences and most-parsimonious VDJ recombination scenarios. In a later analysis, every TCR beta chain was defined by the combination of its CDR3 amino acid sequence and its V-gene family, and reads without a unique V-gene family were dropped. To address suspected cross-contamination and a sequencing artifact, a later analysis removed some 620 highly shared, low-generation-probability nucleotide sequences. A later analysis calculated a clonal expansion index for each public chain from normalized within-repertoire ranks of inferred template counts. A later analysis computed generation probabilities with a VDJ recombination model fitted to out-of-frame rearrangements, and checked the results against IGoR. Hypergeometric tests were used in a later analysis to score TCR-TCR, TCR-HLA and TCR-CMV co-occurrence, with a repertoire-size bias correction applied to the TCR pairs. In a later analysis, false discovery rates were estimated by permuting HLA or CMV assignments 20 times. A later analysis grouped co-occurring TCRs with DBSCAN, adding TCRdist sequence similarity when clustering within HLA-allele-positive subsets. For co-occurrence clustering, repertoires with fewer than 30,000 or more than 120,000 public chains were excluded, along with roughly 5 repertoires with anomalous nucleotide sharing. Here the immuneACCESS table is served through TCRdb, limited to in-frame sequences with V and J called. Missing clones are a known gap in these copies; in checked studies unresolved V genes cover under half, and the rest lacks a known reason. The V and J calls and the clone size are those of that table, but D and trimming were determined from the DNA. The sample yields about 160,000 clones; 80% to 90% were counted once. The top ten constitute approximately 2.4% of the sample.

This clone was picked up one time. It lacks a known antigen. No much larger clone is present one base from it, and per-base qualities are unavailable. The cohort consisted of 650 to 850 healthy bone marrow donors. Cohort members were all nominally healthy when sampled, although unrecorded immune exposures were likely present. The donor was CMV seronegative and belonged to the group of around 350 seronegative cohort members. Each donor provided a peripheral blood sample, and peripheral blood mononuclear cells were used for TCR beta sequencing. Genomic DNA extraction from the blood cell samples was performed with the Qiagen DNeasy Blood Extraction Kit. The paper as a whole reports these results and caveats: The cohort was sequenced for TCR beta chains only, and without alpha or paired-chain data the features that could be detected were limited. Assigning TCR associations to individual alleles was difficult when HLA alleles, especially DR and DQ, strongly co-occurred. According to the authors, the approach could potentially be generalized to other disease states and immunological phenotypes. Broadly in line with IMGT annotations, most TCR beta V segments showed up in productive rearrangements about 87% or about 30% of the time in an earlier analysis of 587 of the donors. A later genetic analysis associated a missense DCLRE1C variant with V-gene and J-gene trimming of TCR beta chains, and an independent cohort replicated the association. Because counts were too low, 15 to 20 rarely observed V segments, including chromosome 9 orphons, were excluded from the earlier analysis of 587 of the donors. The sequencing pipeline was judged likely to have produced a cluster of highly shared sequence variants as a technical artifact. The study listed 150 to 200 TCR beta chains as associated with cytomegalovirus. A later analysis reported that several top co-occurrence clusters appeared linked to parvovirus B19, influenza, CMV and Epstein-Barr virus. Linkage disequilibrium might explain the correlated functional status among segregating V segments, but an unknown experimental factor could not be excluded. A further reported finding was that TCR beta sequences accurately predicted the HLA-A and HLA-B alleles for most subjects in the first cohort. In a later analysis, HLA-associated TCR beta chains showed more clonal expansion and lower generation probabilities than non-associated chains that were equally common. Specific HLA alleles were associated with 15,000 to 20,000 TCR beta sequences at a false discovery rate of 0.05 in a later analysis. Most TCR sequences were observed very rarely across donors, whereas some public TCRs were present in many individuals. According to a later analysis, most CMV-associated TCR beta chains appeared to be HLA-restricted, and the HLA associations seemed to be driven largely by CMV exposure. A later analysis found that TCR association rates varied across HLA loci, with DRB1 alleles showing the most associated TCRs and HLA-C alleles the fewest. Because some donors lacked HLA typing at each locus, the association tests relied only on the typed subset. The classifier was reported to diagnose cytomegalovirus status with high specificity and sensitivity in both the original cohort and the validation cohort. Roughly uniform sequencing depth across donors was assumed in presence/absence analyses, although this assumption may not hold. A later genetic analysis reported fewer N-insertions in productive TCRs among donors in an Asian-associated ancestry cluster than the roughly 700-donor mean. In vitro tests confirmed that a few of the cytomegalovirus-associated TCR beta chains recognize cytomegalovirus antigens. Immune exposure information for the cohort was limited to CMV serostatus.

The sequenced material came from PBMCs. This receptor was obtained from a male donor in good health and CMV-seronegative.

In nucleotide form, the sequence is TGTGCCAGCAAAGGGGATAATTCACCCCTCCACTTT. Its translation is CASKGDNSPLHF. The rearrangement joined TRBV2 to TRBJ1-6, with a weak D call of TRBD1 (5 bases match). Counted from cysteine to phenylalanine, this CDR3 has 12 amino acids. Only CDR3 DNA remains: 36 bases, in frame from the first base. Based on the germline V gene, the CDR1 and CDR2 sequences are SNHLY and FYNNEI. Trimming at the junction amounts to 7 bases on V and 5 bases on J, and the germline ends lie 6 bases apart.